Shown below are 27 T cell receptor beta chains from a single sample sequenced in a study of regulatory T cells in long-lasting Graves disease. Combining iRepertoire HTBI primers with Arm-PCR of CDR3 regions, the authors built TCR beta libraries. TCRdb reprocessed the multiplex PCR reads via MiXCR and lists one record per CDR3 protein. The data show approximately 380,000 distinct CDR3 sequences, with less than 25% seen just once and about 20% held by the top ten. Time point described: persistent/refractory GD, antithyroid drugs over 5 years with positive TRAb. The TCR library was prepared using RNA isolated from PBMCs. The source was peripheral blood mononuclear cells (PBMCs), collected when the disease was refractory, from a patient treated with antithyroid drugs. The receptors come from a female donor with Graves disease.

This clonotype has at least ten counts. The chain uses TRBV12-3 or TRBV12-4 and TRBJ1-2; no clear D. V lost 6 bases and J lost 1, with 9 bases in between. The CDR3 sequence is 13 residues long. The CDR3 is CASRPDGNYGYTF. The CDR3 DNA reads TGTGCCAGCAGACCTGACGGTAACTATGGCTACACCTTC.

This clonotype was counted between two and nine times. The genes are TRBV18 and TRBJ1-5; D call uncertain. The CDR3 extends over 13 amino acids. Germline CDR1 KGHSH, CDR2 LQKENI. Trimming stripped 1 base from V and 7 bases from J, with 8 bases between. The CDR3 spells CASSPQPGQPQHF. CDR3 sequence (DNA): TGTGCCAGCTCACCACAGCCGGGGCAGCCCCAGCATTTT.

This clonotype was found many times. The rearrangement joins TRBV10-2 to TRBJ2-7; 8 nucleotides align to TRBD2. V was pared by 6 bases and J by 4 bases, with 2 bases of the junction left unmatched. Germline V CDR1 and CDR2: WSHSY, SAAADI. The CDR3 loop spans 12 amino acids. The DNA for the CDR3 is TGCGCCAGCAGAGTAGCGGGGTACGAGCAGTACTTC. Amino acids: CASRVAGYEQYF.

The CDR3 here is CASSVQAPYEQYF. The CDR3, as DNA: TGCGCCAGCAGTGTGCAGGCCCCTTACGAGCAGTACTTC. This sequence joins TRBV10-2 and TRBJ2-7; D remains ambiguous. Trimming removed 4 bases at V and 4 bases at J, with 11 bases between. Germline assignment: CDR1 WSHSY and CDR2 SAAADI. The CDR3 spans 13 residues.

This clonotype has more than one count but fewer than ten. This chain uses TRBV7-3 with TRBJ1-5; D may be TRBD1 (5 bases). Germline V gene lookup returns CDR1 SGHTA and CDR2 FQGTGA. This CDR3 has 15 residues. V dropped 4 bases and J dropped 4 bases, with 14 bases sitting between them. For the CDR3, the DNA is TGTGCCAGCAGCTCAGGGATGCGGTTGAATCAGCCCCAGCATTTT. The encoded protein is CASSSGMRLNQPQHF.

This clonotype occurred many times. This chain joins TRBV6-1 and TRBJ2-5; D not certain. Germline V CDR1 and CDR2: MNHNS, SASEGT. This CDR3 region has 15 residues. V lost 6 bases and J 0 bases, leaving 14 bases between the germline ends. The CDR3 protein is CASSFDRKYQETQYF. CDR3 bases: TGTGCCAGCAGCTTTGATCGAAAGTACCAAGAGACCCAGTACTTC.

This clonotype was recorded many times. The chain employs TRBV12-3 or TRBV12-4 and TRBJ1-5; 9 bases agree with TRBD1. V lost 2 bases and J lost 6; bases outside the gene matches: 8. This CDR3 spans 16 amino acids. The CDR3 region has the DNA TGTGCCAGCAGTTTATGGGGACAGGGTTTAGGTCAGCCCCAGCATTTT. As protein: CASSLWGQGLGQPQHF.

At least ten counts were recorded for this clonotype. The chain joins TRBV14 to TRBJ2-2; D not resolved. The CDR3 is made up of 13 amino acids. Germline CDR1 reads SGHDN; CDR2 reads FVKESK. V gave up 1 base and J gave up 3 bases, with 3 bases separating them. CDR3 nucleotide sequence: TGTGCCAGCAGCCAAGCCTACACCGGGGAGCTGTTTTTT. Translated: CASSQAYTGELFF.

This sequence joins TRBV24-1 and TRBJ2-7; possibly TRBD1 or TRBD2 for D (5 bases each). The ends were cut back, 7 bases at V and 4 bases at J, with 16 bases in the middle. The germline V gene has CDR1 KGHDR and CDR2 SFDVKD. The CDR3 covers 14 residues. CDR3 in amino acids: CATSPRDLPYEQYF. The CDR3, as DNA: TGTGCCACCAGCCCCCGGGACCTACCGTACGAGCAGTACTTC.

The sample holds many counts of this clonotype. The chain uses TRBV2 and TRBJ2-7; D unclear. V dropped 6 bases and J dropped 3 bases, with 12 bases sitting between them. Germline CDR1 reads SNHLY; CDR2 reads FYNNEI. The CDR3 is made up of 13 amino acids. As DNA, the CDR3 is TGTGCCAGCAGGGGATTTACAGTCTACGAGCAGTACTTC. Protein product: CASRGFTVYEQYF.

V is TRBV15 and J is TRBJ1-1; D not resolved. Germline values: CDR1 LNHNV, CDR2 YYDKDF (reference sequence). V was trimmed by 3 bases and J by 1 base, leaving 3 bases between them. The length of the CDR3 is 12 residues. The CDR3 is CATSSTNTEAFF. CDR3 nucleotide sequence: TGTGCCACCAGCAGCACGAACACTGAAGCTTTCTTT.

This clonotype was observed at least ten times. The chain employs TRBV11-2 and TRBJ2-7; 10 nucleotides line up with TRBD2. This CDR3 contains 16 residues. V shed 1 base and J 2 bases; nucleotides not matched to a gene: 5. The germline V gene encodes CDR1 SGHAT and CDR2 FQNNGV. The CDR3, as DNA: TGTGCCAGCAGCTTAGCACCGGGACTAGCGCCCTACGAGCAGTACTTC. Translated: CASSLAPGLAPYEQYF.

In DNA, the CDR3 is TGTGCCAGCAGCTTGGGGACAGGGAAGGAAGCTTTCTTT. It is translated as CASSLGTGKEAFF. The chain employs TRBV5-6 and TRBJ1-1, with 8 bases that match TRBD1. Trimming took 0 bases from V and 8 from J; bases not matched to a gene: 3. The CDR3 is 13 residues long. Germline CDR1 SGHDT, CDR2 YYEEEE.

Ten or more counts support this clonotype. This chain joins TRBV28 and TRBJ1-4, with 8 bases matching TRBD1. The trim removed 2 bases at V and 13 bases at J, leaving 3 bases unmatched. The CDR3 contains 12 residues. In germline, CDR1 is MDHEN, CDR2 SYDVKM. The CDR3 nucleotides read TGTGCCAGCAGTTTACAGGGGGCTTTACTGTTTTTT. Translated: CASSLQGALLFF.

The chain is built from TRBV28 and TRBJ1-2, with 7 nucleotides matching TRBD1. CDR1 and CDR2 (germline): MDHEN, SYDVKM. Trimming cost V 5 bases and J 10 bases; bases outside gene matches: 13. The CDR3 runs 14 residues. CDR3 DNA sequence: TGTGCCAGCAGTCCCCACGACAGGGATGGGGACTACACCTTC. Encoded protein: CASSPHDRDGDYTF.

Ten or more counts support this clonotype. The chain recombines TRBV11-2 with TRBJ1-6; 7 nucleotides align to TRBD1. Per the germline V gene, CDR1 is SGHAT and CDR2 is FQNNGV. Trimming cost V 1 base and J 9 bases; bases outside gene matches: 3. This CDR3 contains 14 residues. The CDR3 nucleotides are TGTGCCAGCAGCTTAGGGACAGGCGGTTCACCCCTCCACTTT. As protein: CASSLGTGGSPLHF.

For this clonotype: Being one base from a much bigger clone, this may be a read error. V usage is TRBV27 and J usage is TRBJ2-7; possible D gene TRBD2, 7 bases. There are 16 residues in the CDR3. Trimming cost V 8 bases and J 4 bases, with 24 bases left between them. Germline lookup yields CDR1 MNHEY and CDR2 SMNVEV (reference sequence). CDR3 sequence reads: CASGLIGGLNIYEQYF. Here the CDR3 DNA reads TGTGCCAGCGGCCTCATAGGGGGACTAAATATTTACGAGCAGTACTTC.

In regard to this clonotype: At one of its ends the junction is not consistent with the germline gene, which may arise from a read error. The rearrangement uses TRBV6-5 and TRBJ2-5; D is unresolved. The CDR3 contains 12 residues. From germline, CDR1 is MNHEY and CDR2 SVGAGI. The DNA of the CDR3 is TGTGCCGGCAGTTACCCCCAACAGACCCAGTACTTC. As protein: CAGSYPQQTQYF.

This clonotype was counted once. J is TRBJ1-5 and V is TRBV20-1; D is ambiguous. This CDR3 is built from 15 residues. Trimming pared 3 bases from V and 0 bases from J, leaving 12 bases between. Germline assignment: CDR1 DFQATT and CDR2 SNEGSKA (reference sequence). Here the CDR3 DNA reads TGCAGTGCTAGTATCGCGGGAAGTAGCAATCAGCCCCAGCATTTT. Protein sequence: CSASIAGSSNQPQHF.

This clonotype appeared many times. The J gene is TRBJ2-2, the V gene TRBV28, with TRBD2 matching over 10 bases. The CDR3 spans 17 residues. Germline CDR1 and CDR2: MDHEN and SYDVKM. Trimming at V came to 2 bases and at J to 0 bases, leaving 3 bases not matched to a gene. CDR3 bases: TGTGCCAGCAGTTTAAAGACTAGCGGGCCGAACACCGGGGAGCTGTTTTTT. Its protein product is CASSLKTSGPNTGELFF. Filled out from reference TRBV28 and TRBJ2-2, the complete variable domain reads DVKVTQSSRYLVKRTGEKVFLECVQDMDHENMFWYRQDPGLGLRLIYFSYDVKMKEKGDIPEGYSVSREKKERFSLILESASTNQTSMYLCASSLKTSGPNTGELFFGEGSRLTVL.

This clonotype has just a few counts. The chain employs TRBV12-5 and TRBJ2-7, with TRBD1 matching over 7 bases. The CDR3 has 13 amino acids. Germline V gene data show CDR1 as LGHNT and CDR2 as FRNRAP. Trimming at V came to 6 bases and at J to 7 bases, leaving 9 bases not matched to a gene. In DNA, the CDR3 is TGTGCTAGTGGCTACGACAGGGCTGGGGAGCAGTACTTC. It translates to CASGYDRAGEQYF. Full variable domain (missing parts from reference TRBV12-5 and TRBJ2-7): DARVTQTPRHKVTEMGQEVTMRCQPILGHNTVFWYRQTMMQGLELLAYFRNRAPLDDSGMPKDRFSAEMPDATLATLKIQPSEPRDSAVYFCASGYDRAGEQYFGPGTRLTVT.

The chain couples TRBV6-1 to TRBJ1-3; no clear D. Germline V gene lookup returns CDR1 MNHNS and CDR2 SASEGT. The CDR3 extends over 12 amino acids. The ends were cut back, 6 bases at V and 6 bases at J, with 9 bases in the middle. CDR3 amino acids: CASRATQNTIYF. The CDR3 nucleotides read TGTGCCAGCAGAGCAACCCAAAACACCATATATTTT.

Note on this clonotype: Likely a read error: the CDR3 ends without its conserved phenylalanine or tryptophan. The V call is TRBV7-2, the J call TRBJ1-1; D is unclear. Per germline, CDR1 SGHTA and CDR2 FQGNSA. The CDR3 contains 15 residues. Trimming took off 1 base at V and 2 bases at J, with 11 bases between the two ends. The CDR3, as DNA: TGTGCCAGCAGCTTAGAGTTGGGATATAACACTGAAGCTTTCTCT. Protein: CASSLELGYNTEAFS.

This clonotype appeared a few times. The rearrangement links TRBV4-1 to TRBJ1-4; D gene ambiguous. This CDR3 contains 15 residues. V lost 0 bases to trimming and J lost 4 bases, with 9 bases between them. CDR1 and CDR2 (germline): MGHRA, YSYEKL. The DNA of the CDR3 is TGCGCCAGCAGCCAAGAGTTCCAACGTAATGAAAAACTGTTTTTT. Translation: CASSQEFQRNEKLFF.

This clonotype was observed a handful of times. The chain carries TRBV12-3 or TRBV12-4 and TRBJ2-2; 14 nucleotides match TRBD2. The ends lost 6 bases at V and 10 bases at J; junction bases unmatched: 7. The CDR3 is 15 residues long. Here the CDR3 reads CASSVTSGRAEELFF. Here the CDR3 DNA reads TGTGCCAGCAGCGTGACTAGCGGGAGGGCCGAGGAGCTGTTTTTT.

The chain employs TRBV20-1 and TRBJ2-2; possibly TRBD2 for D (5 bases). The CDR3 covers 14 residues. CDR1 is DFQATT and CDR2 is SNEGSKA in the germline V gene (reference sequence). Trimming took off 0 bases at V and 6 bases at J, with 11 bases between the two ends. CDR3 sequence: CSARDPGNPGELFF. The CDR3 DNA sequence: TGCAGTGCTAGAGATCCGGGGAATCCCGGGGAGCTGTTTTTT.

In its sample, this clonotype was seen many times. V usage is TRBV6-1 and J usage is TRBJ2-2, with D unclear. Germline values: CDR1 MNHNS, CDR2 SASEGT. Trimming left V 5 bases short and J 7 bases short, with 17 bases between. This CDR3 has 15 amino acids. The CDR3 DNA reads as TGTGCCAGCAGTCGATTAGACACACCGGGCGGGGAGCTGTTTTTT. As protein: CASSRLDTPGGELFF.